The 9 T cell receptor beta chains given below trace back to one sample, sequenced in a study of response to subunit inactivated influenza vaccine. TCRdb re-called the RT-PCR reads through MiXCR, storing one row per CDR3 protein. The profile covers 500,000 to 600,000 distinct CDR3 sequences, with 11% appearing a single time and about 10% taken by the ten largest. In addition, the sample was reused for a study of T cells expressing NK-cell markers. That report notes: TCR beta cDNA was generated via 5'RACE template switching incorporating UMIs.

Here the sequenced sample was PBMCs from blood, taken on the day of vaccination. The source is a man aged 45 to 65 who received an inactivated influenza vaccine.

This clonotype was found many times. The rearrangement links TRBV7-2 to TRBJ2-1; D remains ambiguous. The germline V gene encodes CDR1 SGHTA and CDR2 FQGNSA. The CDR3 contains 16 residues. The V end lost 3 bases, the J end lost 0 bases, and 12 bases lay between the germline ends. CDR3 DNA: TGTGCCAGCAGCTTGAACGGGCAGAGCTCCTACAATGAGCAGTTCTTC. It yields the protein CASSLNGQSSYNEQFF.

The J gene is TRBJ2-5, the V gene TRBV27; tentatively, D is TRBD1 or TRBD2 (5 bases each). From germline, CDR1 is MNHEY and CDR2 SMNVEV (reference sequence). V lost 0 bases and J 6 bases, leaving 14 bases between the germline ends. The CDR3 has 15 amino acids. CDR3 DNA sequence: TGTGCCAGCAGTTTATCATCCCGGGGCGTGAAGACCCAGTACTTC. Protein sequence: CASSLSSRGVKTQYF.

The rearrangement uses TRBV5-1 and TRBJ1-4, with D possibly matching TRBD1 (5 bases). V was cut by 4 bases and J by 3 bases, with 10 bases left in between. Germline CDR1 reads SGHRS; CDR2 reads YFSETQ. The CDR3 loop spans 14 amino acids. Here the CDR3 reads CASSHGHPNEKLFF. Here the CDR3 DNA reads TGCGCCAGCAGCCATGGACATCCTAATGAAAAACTGTTTTTT.

This clonotype came up once. V gene TRBV4-3 combines with J gene TRBJ2-1; 8 bases line up with TRBD2. The CDR3 is made up of 16 amino acids. CDR1 is LGHNA, CDR2 YSLEER, per germline. Losses at the gene ends were 0 bases for V and 8 bases for J; bases not matched to a gene: 9. The CDR3 coding sequence is TGCGCCAGCAGCCAAGATGTAGCGGGGAACGGCTATGAGCAGTTCTTC. Its translation is CASSQDVAGNGYEQFF.

This clonotype appeared many times. CDR3: CASSVSGTRTNEQFF. The CDR3 DNA reads TGTGCCAGCAGCGTCTCCGGGACTAGAACCAATGAGCAGTTCTTC. The V gene is TRBV9, the J gene TRBJ2-1, with 8 bases aligning to TRBD2. With V trimmed by 2 bases and J by 6 bases, 7 bases remained unmatched. This CDR3 has 15 amino acids. Germline assignment: CDR1 SGDLS and CDR2 YYNGEE.

This clonotype was seen a handful of times. This chain links TRBV5-1 with TRBJ1-3; D not resolved. V was cut by 3 bases and J by 2 bases, with 6 bases left in between. The CDR3 covers 13 residues. Germline V lookup: CDR1 SGHRS, CDR2 YFSETQ. The DNA for the CDR3 is TGCGCCAGCAGCTCCGGGACTGGAAACACCATATATTTT. This gives the protein CASSSGTGNTIYF.

This clonotype has ten or more counts. V usage is TRBV6-5 and J usage is TRBJ2-5; a possible D gene is TRBD2 (5 bases). Germline V gene sequence: CDR1 MNHEY, CDR2 SVGAGI. The CDR3 is made up of 11 amino acids. The V gene lost 8 bases and the J gene lost 3 bases, with 7 bases spanning the gap. CDR3 nucleotide sequence: TGTGCCAGCGGGAGAAAAGAGACCCAGTACTTC. This gives the protein CASGRKETQYF.

This clonotype has only a few counts. The chain recombines TRBV20-1 with TRBJ1-2; possible D gene TRBD1, 6 bases. V was clipped by 2 bases and J by 13 bases, with 29 bases between them. CDR3 length equals 16 residues. Germline V CDR1 and CDR2: DFQATT, SNEGSKA (reference sequence). This chain's CDR3 is CSARNQNRAEPNGGTF. Written as DNA, the CDR3 is TGCAGTGCTAGAAACCAGAACAGGGCAGAACCCAATGGGGGCACCTTC.

The CDR3 DNA reads TGTGCCAGCAGTACACTGGGACTAGCGGGAGTCAATGAGCAGTTCTTC. This gives the protein CASSTLGLAGVNEQFF. The genes are TRBV28 and TRBJ2-1; 14 nucleotides align to TRBD2. The CDR3 covers 16 residues. From germline, CDR1 is MDHEN and CDR2 SYDVKM. The V segment lost 5 bases and the J segment 6 bases; nucleotides outside the gene matches: 6.